These T cell receptor beta chains were read from a single sample in a study of identical twins. One entry per CDR3 protein results from TCRdb running MiXCR on the 5' RACE reads. The sample records around 960,000 distinct CDR3 sequences, approximately 13% being singletons. This same sample was also taken into another study, of yellow fever vaccine responses in identical twins.

Sequencing input: PBMCs. All receptors come from a woman under 30 in good health. The CDR3 runs from the conserved cysteine through the conserved F or W.

j_call cdr3_length v_call cdr3_aa
TRBJ1-5 13 TRBV20-1 CSGSGISDQPQHF
TRBJ1-1 16 TRBV27 CASSFAPPGLGTEAFF
TRBJ2-1 11 TRBV6-6 CASTNGGEQFF
TRBJ2-7 16 TRBV28 CASSLLGTGLVYEQYF
TRBJ2-7 13 TRBV29-1 CSVEEGNMHEQYF
TRBJ1-6 13 TRBV10-2 CASSDRHNSPLHF
TRBJ1-3 14 TRBV18 CASSRYDSGNTIYF
TRBJ2-2 18 TRBV6-2/TRBV6-3 CASQVQTGRRGNTGELFF
TRBJ1-4 14 TRBV29-1 CSVLSSATNEKLFF
TRBJ2-1 18 TRBV13 CASSSPRTGRTPHGEQFF
TRBJ2-7 17 TRBV11-2 CASSFLVLGLDSYEQYF
TRBJ1-6 14 TRBV10-2 CASKEGTVNSPLHF